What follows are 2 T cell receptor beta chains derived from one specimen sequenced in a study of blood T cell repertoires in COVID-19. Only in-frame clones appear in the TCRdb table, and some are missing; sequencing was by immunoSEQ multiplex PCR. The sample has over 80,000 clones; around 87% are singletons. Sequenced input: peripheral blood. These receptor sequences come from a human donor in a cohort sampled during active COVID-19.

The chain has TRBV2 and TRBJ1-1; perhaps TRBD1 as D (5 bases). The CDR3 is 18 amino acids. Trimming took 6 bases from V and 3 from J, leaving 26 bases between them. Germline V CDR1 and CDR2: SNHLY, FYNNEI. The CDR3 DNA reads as TGTGCCAGCAGGTACAGGTTTTGGAACGTTGGTGCGGACACTGAAGCTTTCTTT. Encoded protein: CASRYRFWNVGADTEAFF.

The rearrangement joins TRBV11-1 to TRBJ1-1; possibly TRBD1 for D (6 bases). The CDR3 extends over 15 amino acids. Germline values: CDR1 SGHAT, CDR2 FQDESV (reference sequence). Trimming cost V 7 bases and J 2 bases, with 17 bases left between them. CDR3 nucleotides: TGTGCCAGCACCAAGTTCGGACAGCTCAACACTGAAGCTTTCTTT. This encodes CASTKFGQLNTEAFF.